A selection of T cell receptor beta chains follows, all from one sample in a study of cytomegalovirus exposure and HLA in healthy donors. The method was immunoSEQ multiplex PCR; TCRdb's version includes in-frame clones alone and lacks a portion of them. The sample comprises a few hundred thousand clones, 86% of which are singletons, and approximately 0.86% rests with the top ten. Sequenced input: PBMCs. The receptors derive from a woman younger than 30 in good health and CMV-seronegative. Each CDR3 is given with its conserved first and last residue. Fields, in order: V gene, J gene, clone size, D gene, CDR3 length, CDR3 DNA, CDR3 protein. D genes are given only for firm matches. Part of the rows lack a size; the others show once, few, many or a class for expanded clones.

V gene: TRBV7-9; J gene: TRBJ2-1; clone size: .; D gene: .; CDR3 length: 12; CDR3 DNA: TGTGCCAGCAGCTCAGGGCACAATGAGCAGTTCTTC; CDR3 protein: CASSSGHNEQFF
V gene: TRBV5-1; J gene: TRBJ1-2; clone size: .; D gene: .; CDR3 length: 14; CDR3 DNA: TGCGCCAGCAGGGACGGGACAAATCTGGACGGCTACACCTTC; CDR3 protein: CASRDGTNLDGYTF
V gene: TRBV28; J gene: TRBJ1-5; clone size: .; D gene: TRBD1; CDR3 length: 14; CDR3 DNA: TGTGCCAGCAGTCTCGACAGGGTGGGTCAGCCCCAGCATTTT; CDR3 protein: CASSLDRVGQPQHF
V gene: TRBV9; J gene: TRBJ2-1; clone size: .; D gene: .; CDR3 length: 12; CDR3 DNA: TGTGCCAGCAGCCCCCCCGTCAGGGAGCAGTTCTTC; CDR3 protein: CASSPPVREQFF
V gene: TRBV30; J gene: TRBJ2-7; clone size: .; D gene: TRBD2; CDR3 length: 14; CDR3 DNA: TGTGCCTGGAGTGTACCGGGGGGGGACTACGAGCAGTACTTC; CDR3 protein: CAWSVPGGDYEQYF
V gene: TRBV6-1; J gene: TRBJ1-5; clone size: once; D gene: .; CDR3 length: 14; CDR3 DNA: TGTGCCAGCAGCCACACGGGTCTCTCATGGCCCCAGCATTTT; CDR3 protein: CASSHTGLSWPQHF
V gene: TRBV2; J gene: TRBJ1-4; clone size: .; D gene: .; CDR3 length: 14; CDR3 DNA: TGTGCCAGCAGTGAGCAGGGTTTTCAGGAAAAACTGTTTTTT; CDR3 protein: CASSEQGFQEKLFF
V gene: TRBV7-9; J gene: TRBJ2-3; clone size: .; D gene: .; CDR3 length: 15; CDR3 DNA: TGTGCCAGCAGCCCGTGGGTGGGGGCCGCAGATACGCAGTATTTT; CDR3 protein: CASSPWVGAADTQYF
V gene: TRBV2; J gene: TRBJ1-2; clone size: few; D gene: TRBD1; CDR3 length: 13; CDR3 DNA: TGTGCCAGCAGACCGGGACAGGGGAGTGGCTACACCTTC; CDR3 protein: CASRPGQGSGYTF
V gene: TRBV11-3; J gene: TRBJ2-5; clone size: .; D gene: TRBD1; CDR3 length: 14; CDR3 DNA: TGTGCCAGCAGCCCGGGGACAGGGCGAGAGACCCAGTACTTC; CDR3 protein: CASSPGTGRETQYF
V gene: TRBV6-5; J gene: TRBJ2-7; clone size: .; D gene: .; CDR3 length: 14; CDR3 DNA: TGTGCCAGCAGGCCCGGTACCCTAGCCTACGAGCAGTACTTC; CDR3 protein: CASRPGTLAYEQYF
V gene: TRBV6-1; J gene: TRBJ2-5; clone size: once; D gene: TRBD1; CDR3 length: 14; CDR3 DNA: TGTGCCAGCAGTAGGGGGACAGATAAAGAGACCCAGTACTTC; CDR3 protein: CASSRGTDKETQYF
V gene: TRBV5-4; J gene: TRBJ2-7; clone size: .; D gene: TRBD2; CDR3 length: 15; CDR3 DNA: TGTGCCAGCAGCAAATTAGCGGGAGGGGGCTACGAGCAGTACTTC; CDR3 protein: CASSKLAGGGYEQYF
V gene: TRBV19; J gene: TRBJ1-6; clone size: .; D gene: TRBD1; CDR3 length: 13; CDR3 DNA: TGTGCCAGTAGTTCCGACAGGGTTTCACCCCTCCACTTT; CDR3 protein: CASSSDRVSPLHF
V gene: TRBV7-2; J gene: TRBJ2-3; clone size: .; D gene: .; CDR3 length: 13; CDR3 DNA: TGTGCCAGCAGCCTACTAGATACAGATACGCAGTATTTT; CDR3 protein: CASSLLDTDTQYF
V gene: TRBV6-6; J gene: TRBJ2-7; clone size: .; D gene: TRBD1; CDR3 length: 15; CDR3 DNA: TGTGCCAGCAGGCAACCGGGACAGGGGGCCTACGAGCAGTACTTC; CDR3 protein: CASRQPGQGAYEQYF
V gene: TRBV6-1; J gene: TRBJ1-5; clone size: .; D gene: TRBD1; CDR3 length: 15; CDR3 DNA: TGTGCCAGCAGCGAGACAGGGACGGGCAATCAGCCCCAGCATTTT; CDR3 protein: CASSETGTGNQPQHF
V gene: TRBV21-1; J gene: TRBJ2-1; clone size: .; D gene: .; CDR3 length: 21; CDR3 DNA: TGTGCCAGCAGCAAAGGTGGTATGAGACTAGCGGGGGGTAGAGGTTACAATGAGCAGTTCTTC; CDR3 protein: CASSKGGMRLAGGRGYNEQFF
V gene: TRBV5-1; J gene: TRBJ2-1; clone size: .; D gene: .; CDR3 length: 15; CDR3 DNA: TGCGCCAGCAGCTTTTACGGGACATTTAACAATGAGCAGTTCTTC; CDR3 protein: CASSFYGTFNNEQFF
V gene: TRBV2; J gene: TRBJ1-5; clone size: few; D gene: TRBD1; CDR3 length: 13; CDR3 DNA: TGTGCCAGCAGTGGACAGGGGGCCCCAGCCCAGCATTTT; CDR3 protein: CASSGQGAPAQHF
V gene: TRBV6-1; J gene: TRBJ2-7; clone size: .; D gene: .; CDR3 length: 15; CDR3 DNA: TGTGCCAGCAGTGCACTGGACAACTTATTACACGAGCAGTACTTC; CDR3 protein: CASSALDNLLHEQYF
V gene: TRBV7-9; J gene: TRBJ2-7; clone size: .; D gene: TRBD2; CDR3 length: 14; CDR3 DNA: TGTGCCAGCAGCCCCCCTAGCGGGAGCAACGAGCAGTACTTC; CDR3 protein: CASSPPSGSNEQYF
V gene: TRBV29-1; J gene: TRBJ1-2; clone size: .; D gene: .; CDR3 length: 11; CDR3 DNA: TGCAGCGTTGAAGAGGCGGCTGGCTACACCTTC; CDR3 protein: CSVEEAAGYTF
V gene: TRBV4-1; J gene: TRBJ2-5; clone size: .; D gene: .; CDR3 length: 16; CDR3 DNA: TGCGCCAGCAGCCAAGATAGGGTGGTCAGGGAAGAGACCCAGTACTTC; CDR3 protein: CASSQDRVVREETQYF
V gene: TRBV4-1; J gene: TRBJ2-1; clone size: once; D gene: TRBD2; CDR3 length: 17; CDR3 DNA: TGCGCCAGCAGCCCCACTACAGCGGGAACTAGCTACAATGAGCAGTTCTTC; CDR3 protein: CASSPTTAGTSYNEQFF
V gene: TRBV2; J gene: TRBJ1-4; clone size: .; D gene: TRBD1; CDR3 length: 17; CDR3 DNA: TGTGCCAGCAGCCGTCCCGGGACAGGGATCGACCCTGAAAAACTGTTTTTT; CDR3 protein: CASSRPGTGIDPEKLFF
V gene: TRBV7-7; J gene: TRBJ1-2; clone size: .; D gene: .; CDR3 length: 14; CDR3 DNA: TGTGCCAGCAGCCCCCCCCAACGGAACTATGGCTACACCTTC; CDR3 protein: CASSPPQRNYGYTF
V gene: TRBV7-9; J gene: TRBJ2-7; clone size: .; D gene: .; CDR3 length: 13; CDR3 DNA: TGTGCCAGCAGCTTAGAGGACATGTACGAGCAGTACTTC; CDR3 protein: CASSLEDMYEQYF
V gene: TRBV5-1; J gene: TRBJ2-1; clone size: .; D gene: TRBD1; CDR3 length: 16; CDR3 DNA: TGCGCCAGCAGCCTTCCCGGGACAGGGAGAATAGATGAGCAGTTCTTC; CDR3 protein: CASSLPGTGRIDEQFF
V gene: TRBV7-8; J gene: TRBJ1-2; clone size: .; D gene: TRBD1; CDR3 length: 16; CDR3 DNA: TGTGCCAGCAGCTTAGCATGGGACAGGGGGCGTCGAGGCTACACCTTC; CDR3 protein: CASSLAWDRGRRGYTF
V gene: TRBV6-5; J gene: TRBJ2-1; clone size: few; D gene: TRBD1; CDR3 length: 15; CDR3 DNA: TGTGCCAGCAGTCCCGGGACAGGGTCCTACAATGAGCAGTTCTTC; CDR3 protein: CASSPGTGSYNEQFF
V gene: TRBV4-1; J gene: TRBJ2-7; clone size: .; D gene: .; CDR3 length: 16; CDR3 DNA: TGCGCCAGCAGCCAAGAAGGGCCTCAGGGGTCCTACGAGCAGTACTTC; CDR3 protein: CASSQEGPQGSYEQYF
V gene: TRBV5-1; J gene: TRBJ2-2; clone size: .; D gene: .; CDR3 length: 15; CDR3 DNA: TGCGCCAGCAGCATGGACGGTTCGAACACCGGGGAGCTGTTTTTT; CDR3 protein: CASSMDGSNTGELFF
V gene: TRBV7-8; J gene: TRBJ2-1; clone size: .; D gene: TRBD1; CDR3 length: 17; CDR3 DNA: TGTGCCAGCAGCTTAATGGACAGGGAAGGGCCCTACAATGAGCAGTTCTTC; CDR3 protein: CASSLMDREGPYNEQFF
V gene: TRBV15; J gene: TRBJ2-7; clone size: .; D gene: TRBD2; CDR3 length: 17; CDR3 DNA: TGTGCCACCAGCAGAGCGGCGGGAGGGTCCCACTCCTACGAGCAGTACTTC; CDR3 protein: CATSRAAGGSHSYEQYF
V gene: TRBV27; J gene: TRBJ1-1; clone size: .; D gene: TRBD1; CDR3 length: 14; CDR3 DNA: TGTGCCAGCAGTTTGACAGGGATGTACACTGAAGCTTTCTTT; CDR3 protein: CASSLTGMYTEAFF
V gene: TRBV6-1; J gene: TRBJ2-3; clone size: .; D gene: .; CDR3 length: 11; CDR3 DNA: TGTGCCAGTGACTGGACAGATACGCAGTATTTT; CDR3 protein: CASDWTDTQYF
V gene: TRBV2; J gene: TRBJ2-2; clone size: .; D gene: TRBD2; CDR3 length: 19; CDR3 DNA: TGTGCCAGCAGCCTTCGGGAACTAGCGTTGTCCTCGAACACCGGGGAGCTGTTTTTT; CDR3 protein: CASSLRELALSSNTGELFF
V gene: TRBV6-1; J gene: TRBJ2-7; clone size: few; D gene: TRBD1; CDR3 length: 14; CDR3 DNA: TGTGCCAGCAGTTGGACAGGGCCCTCCTACGAGCAGTACTTC; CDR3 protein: CASSWTGPSYEQYF
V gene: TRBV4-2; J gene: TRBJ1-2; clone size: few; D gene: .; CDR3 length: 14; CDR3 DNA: TGTGCCAGCAGCCAAGTAGGAGATAACTATGGCTACACCTTC; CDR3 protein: CASSQVGDNYGYTF
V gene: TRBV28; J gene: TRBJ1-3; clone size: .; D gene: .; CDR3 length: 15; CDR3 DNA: TGTGCCAGCATCCCGGGTCCTTACTCTGGAAACACCATATATTTT; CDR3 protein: CASIPGPYSGNTIYF
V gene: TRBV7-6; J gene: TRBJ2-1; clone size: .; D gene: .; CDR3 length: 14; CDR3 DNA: TGTGCCAGCACCCCAGGGGCCTCCTACAATGAGCAGTTCTTC; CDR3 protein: CASTPGASYNEQFF
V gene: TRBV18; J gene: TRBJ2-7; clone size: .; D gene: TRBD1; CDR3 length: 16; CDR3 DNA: TGTGCCAGCTCACCACGAGAGGGACAGGGGACCTACGAGCAGTACTTC; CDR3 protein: CASSPREGQGTYEQYF
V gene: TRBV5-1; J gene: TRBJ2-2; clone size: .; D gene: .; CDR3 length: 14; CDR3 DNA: TGCGCCAGCAGTTTTGACAGAACATACGGGGAGCTGTTTTTT; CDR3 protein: CASSFDRTYGELFF
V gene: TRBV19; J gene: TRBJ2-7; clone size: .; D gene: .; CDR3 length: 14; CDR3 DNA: TGTGCCAGTAGCCAACAGGGCCGGTCCTACGAGCAGTACTTC; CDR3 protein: CASSQQGRSYEQYF
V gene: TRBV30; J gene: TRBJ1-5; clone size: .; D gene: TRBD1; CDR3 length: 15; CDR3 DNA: TGTGCCTGGGACACAGGGGGATTTCGCAATCAGCCCCAGCATTTT; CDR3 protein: CAWDTGGFRNQPQHF
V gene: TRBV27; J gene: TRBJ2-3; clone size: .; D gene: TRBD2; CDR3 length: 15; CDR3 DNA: TGTGCCAGCAGTTTAAGGCTAGCGGGCACAGATACGCAGTATTTT; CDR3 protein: CASSLRLAGTDTQYF
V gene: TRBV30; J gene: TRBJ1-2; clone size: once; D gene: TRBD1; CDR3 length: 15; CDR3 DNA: TGTGCCTGCGACAGGGACGGGTTTTTAAACTATGGCTACACCTTC; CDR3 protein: CACDRDGFLNYGYTF
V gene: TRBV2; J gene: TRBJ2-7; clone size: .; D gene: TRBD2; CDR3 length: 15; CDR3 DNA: TGTGCCAGCAGGGAAGCGCCTAGCGGCTTCTACGAGCAGTACTTC; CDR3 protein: CASREAPSGFYEQYF
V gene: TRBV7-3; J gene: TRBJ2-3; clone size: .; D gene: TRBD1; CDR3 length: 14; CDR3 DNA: TGTGCCAGCAGCCCGACAGGGGGCACAGATACGCAGTATTTT; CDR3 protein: CASSPTGGTDTQYF
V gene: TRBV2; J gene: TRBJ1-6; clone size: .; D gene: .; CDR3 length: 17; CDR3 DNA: TGTGCCAGCAGTGAGGCAGGGGCTAGCTCCTATAATTCACCCCTCCACTTT; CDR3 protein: CASSEAGASSYNSPLHF
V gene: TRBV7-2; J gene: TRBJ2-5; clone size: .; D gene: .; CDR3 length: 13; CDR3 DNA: TGTGCCAGCAGCCTCGGACAGTCAGAGACCCAGTACTTC; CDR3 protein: CASSLGQSETQYF
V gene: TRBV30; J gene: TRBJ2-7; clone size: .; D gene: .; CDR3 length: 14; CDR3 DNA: TGTGCCTGGAGTGTTGAGGGCAGACTATACGAGCAGTACTTC; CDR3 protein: CAWSVEGRLYEQYF